What follows is one T cell receptor beta chain and its context. Its cognate antigen has yet to be identified. No much larger clone is present one base from it, and per-base qualities are unavailable. For repertoire sequencing, the TCR beta CDR3 regions were amplified from RNA transcripts. The first round was an RT-PCR using HTBI primers with the Qiagen OneStep RT-PCR kit, and this first round was followed by a second-round multiplex PCR, then size selection and purification. Libraries were sequenced paired-end with 100 bp reads on an Illumina HiSeq2000. Concerning the study's data processing: SOAPnuke was used to process the reads, throwing out any read that had adapters, had uncalled bases, had a mean Phred below 15, or lacked an exact constant-primer or identifier match. High-quality paired reads were merged with COPE v1.2.5. Each unique nucleotide sequence was defined as a clonotype, and clonotypes were aligned to IMGT TRB V, D and J references with MiTCR v1.1. Analysis was restricted to V-J combinations with a frequency above 0.0001, which covered roughly 99% of repertoires. A TCR clonal expansion and chaos score per V-J combination was defined as the ratio of F50 clonal expansion to chaos observed in the TCRdist matrix. Welch's t-statistics and random forest were used to reduce the features to 10 to 15 V-J combinations, which were then used as input to a naive Bayes classifier. The similarity between thyroid and blood repertoires was quantified using the Morisita-Horn index. The public reads were reprocessed in TCRdb via fastp at Q25 and MiXCR, keeping in-frame beta chains. Rows are unified per CDR3 protein, each entry keeping the most common DNA and genes. The V and J calls and clone size are TCRdb's, not the authors'. The table for this sample lists over a million distinct CDR3 sequences; 35% to 45% of them were counted only once. The top ten constitute 11% of the sample.

The entry originates in a study of Graves' ophthalmopathy and Graves' hyperthyroidism (dated by TCRdb to the late 2010s). For the wider study: Hyperthyroidism was considered stable if no progression to ophthalmopathy occurred within 18 months of follow-up. The independent validation cohort included 18 to 20 hyperthyroidism patients plus 17 patients who later progressed from hyperthyroidism to ophthalmopathy. TCR beta repertoire signatures were used to distinguish Graves' ophthalmopathy from Graves' hyperthyroidism and to predict progression to ophthalmopathy. To explore V-J signatures distinguishing ophthalmopathy from hyperthyroidism, a discovery set of about a hundred patients (fewer than 45 ophthalmopathy, some 57 stable hyperthyroidism) was enrolled. In total, approximately 130 blood samples were TCR-sequenced: 40 to 45 ophthalmopathy, approximately 75 hyperthyroidism and some 17 hyperthyroidism-to-ophthalmopathy patients. Following sampling, methimazole starting at 30 mg daily was administered to hyperthyroidism patients, and high-dose intravenous methylprednisolone was administered to ophthalmopathy patients. In five or six hyperthyroidism patients, T-cell repertoires of thyroid tissue and blood were compared.

General conclusions and limits of the study: No statistical method was used to predetermine the sample size, and group allocation was not hidden from the investigators. Most expanded thyroid clonotypes with frequency above 0.001 were also detected in blood, suggesting blood repertoires may reflect the thyroid immune response. Ophthalmopathy was separated from stable hyperthyroidism by the 13-signature model with more than 85% sensitivity and 81% to 84% specificity in cross-validation and with 80%/75% in the test set. In validation, the model predicted ophthalmopathy progression with more than 55% sensitivity and 72.22% specificity; around twelve predicted patients were CT-confirmed with GO in a median of around 6.5 months.

The CDR3 covers 13 residues, taking in both the cysteine and the phenylalanine. The sequence is cut down to CDR3 DNA, 39 bases in frame from base 1. Sequences SGHTA (CDR1) and FQGNSA (CDR2) are obtained from the germline V gene. Trimming takes 5 bases off V and 5 bases off J; junction bases not matched to a gene: 3. Patients with hyperthyroidism were aged 18 to 65 years, had been newly diagnosed, and had a disease duration of less than 2 months. Anyone with other autoimmune diseases, uncontrolled infections, pregnancy or lactation was excluded from the study. Clinical symptoms, serum thyroxine, TRAb, thyroid ultrasound and orbital computed tomography were used for diagnosis. Total RNA was extracted with Trizol reagent and quality-checked on an Agilent 2100 Bioanalyzer.

In this chain, TRBV7-2 is recombined with TRBJ1-5; the junction holds 7 bases that match TRBD1. This clonotype was sampled from an adult man with Graves' hyperthyroidism. Material for sequencing was peripheral blood or thyroid tissue (not recorded which). At the DNA level, the sequence is TGTGCCAGCAGCACGGACAGGCATCAGCCCCAGCATTTT. This sequence encodes CASSTDRHQPQHF.